The entry that follows covers one T cell receptor (beta chain) sequence. Its antigen is as yet unknown. The data originate from a study of T cells after yellow fever vaccination. Per germline, CDR1 LGHNA and CDR2 YNFKEQ. The CDR3 covers 16 residues. Trimming pared 0 bases from V and 1 base from J, leaving 11 bases between. TCRdb re-called the 5' RACE reads through MiXCR, storing one row per CDR3 protein. The sample records about 500,000 distinct CDR3 sequences, roughly a sixth being singletons. Study-level findings and limits: Post-booster repertoires contained most primary-vaccination clones again (96% CD4, approximately 88% CD8).

The chain recombines TRBV4-2 with TRBJ2-3; D unresolved. The receptor was isolated from a man aged 18 to 30 who received the YFV17D yellow fever vaccine. The specimen comprised PBMCs, sampled 5 days after the first yellow fever vaccination. In nucleotides, the CDR3 is TGTGCCAGCAGCCAAGATTTTAGGGTCGGCACAGATACGCAGTATTTT. Its protein is CASSQDFRVGTDTQYF.